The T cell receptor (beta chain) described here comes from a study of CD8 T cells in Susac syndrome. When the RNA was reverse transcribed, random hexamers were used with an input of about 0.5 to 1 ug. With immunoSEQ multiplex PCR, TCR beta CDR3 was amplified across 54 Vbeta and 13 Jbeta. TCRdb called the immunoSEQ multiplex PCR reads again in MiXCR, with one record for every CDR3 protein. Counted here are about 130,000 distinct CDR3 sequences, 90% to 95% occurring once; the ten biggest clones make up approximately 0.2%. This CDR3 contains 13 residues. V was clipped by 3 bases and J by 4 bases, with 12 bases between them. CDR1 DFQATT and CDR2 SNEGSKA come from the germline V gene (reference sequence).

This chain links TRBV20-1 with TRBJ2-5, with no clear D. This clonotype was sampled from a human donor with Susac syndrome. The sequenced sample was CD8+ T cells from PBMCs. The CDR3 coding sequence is TGCAGTGCTAGCCAGTGGAAGGGAGAGACCCAGTACTTC. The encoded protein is CSASQWKGETQYF.